Shown below are 8 T cell receptor beta chains from a single sample sequenced in a study of CD8 T cells in ankylosing spondylitis (dated 2017 in TCRdb). The library was prepared using 5' RACE. For sequencing, an Illumina HiSeq 2500 was employed. TCRdb reanalyzed the raw reads on its own, using fastp at Q25 for trimming and MiXCR for clone calling, and kept in-frame beta chains. One record per CDR3 amino acid sequence lists the most common genes and DNA. This sample holds under 150,000 distinct CDR3 sequences; around 13% were observed only once. The ten largest clones capture 3% of the sample. The sample consisted of blood, either unsorted or a sorted T cell fraction (not recorded which). The receptors stem from a female donor with ankylosing spondylitis or in good health (not recorded which).

The sample holds many counts of this clonotype. The chain has TRBV5-1 and TRBJ2-7; D unclear. CDR1 and CDR2 from the germline V gene are SGHRS and YFSETQ. Trimming took 0 bases from V and 0 from J, leaving 10 bases between them. The CDR3 consists of 15 residues. CDR3 DNA: TGCGCCAGCAGCTTGGAGTCCCTAAGCTCCTACGAGCAGTACTTC. It encodes CASSLESLSSYEQYF.

A remark on this clonotype: This may be a read error, as it is one base from a much larger clone. J is TRBJ1-1 and V is TRBV18; 9 nucleotides line up with TRBD1. The CDR3 runs 14 residues. CDR1 and CDR2 (germline): KGHSH, LQKENI. This CDR3 is CASSRETGGTESFF. CDR3 coding DNA: TGTGCCAGCTCACGAGAAACAGGGGGCACTGAATCTTTCTTT.

In this sample, this clonotype turned up a few times. The rearrangement links TRBV28 to TRBJ2-2; no clear D gene. The CDR3 extends over 16 amino acids. CDR1 and CDR2 from the germline V gene are MDHEN and SYDVKM. V was cut by 9 bases and J by 1 base, with 18 bases left in between. The CDR3 region has the DNA TGTGCCAGTATCGGCGCGATGGAGATGAACACCGGGGAGCTGTTTTTT. As protein: CASIGAMEMNTGELFF.

The chain combines TRBV4-1 with TRBJ2-1, with D maybe TRBD2 (6 bases). The germline CDR1 and CDR2 sequences are MGHRA and YSYEKL. The V end was cut by 0 bases, the J end by 11 bases, with 20 bases between. The CDR3 loop spans 16 amino acids. CDR3 amino acids: CASSQESGRPGVKQFF. The CDR3 nucleotides are TGCGCCAGCAGCCAAGAGTCTGGGCGTCCGGGGGTAAAGCAGTTCTTC.

This clonotype has more than one count but fewer than ten. This chain links TRBV7-9 with TRBJ2-3; D uncertain. Germline V gives CDR1 SEHNR, CDR2 FQNEAQ (reference sequence). This CDR3 spans 15 amino acids. The V end lost 4 bases, the J end lost 5 bases, and 16 bases lay between the germline ends. The DNA for the CDR3 is TGTGCCAGCAGCTCCACATCTTACCGCGGAGATACGCAGTATTTT. It encodes CASSSTSYRGDTQYF.

The chain has TRBV11-3 and TRBJ2-7; D is unresolved. CDR3 size: 14 residues. Germline V CDR1 and CDR2: SGHNT, YENEEA. V was trimmed by 2 bases and J by 2 bases, leaving 10 bases between them. In DNA form, the CDR3 reads TGTGCCAGCAGCTTAAGGCAACCCCCCTACGAGCAGTACTTC. As protein: CASSLRQPPYEQYF.

This clonotype was recorded a few times. This rearrangement joins TRBV5-1 to TRBJ2-7, with D maybe TRBD2 (5 bases). Trimming took 0 bases from V and 4 from J, leaving 11 bases between them. Germline CDR1 SGHRS, CDR2 YFSETQ. The CDR3 runs to 14 residues. This CDR3 reads CASSLVERGYEQYF. The DNA of the CDR3 is TGCGCCAGCAGCTTGGTGGAGCGCGGGTACGAGCAGTACTTC.

In this sample, this clonotype turned up many times. The V and J genes are TRBV20-1 and TRBJ2-5; D might be TRBD1 (7 bases). Germline V lookup: CDR1 DFQATT, CDR2 SNEGSKA (reference sequence). Trimming took 8 bases from V and 1 from J, leaving 20 bases between them. The CDR3 extends over 15 amino acids. The CDR3 sequence is CSPKEGAAFQETQYF. The DNA of the CDR3 is TGCAGTCCAAAGGAGGGGGCCGCCTTCCAAGAGACCCAGTACTTC.